This T cell receptor (beta chain) was recorded in a study of blood T cell repertoires in COVID-19. V gave up 6 bases and J gave up 8 bases; unmatched junction bases: 5. Looked up from germline, CDR1 is SQVTM and CDR2 is ANQGSEA. CDR3 length: 11 amino acids. The cohort comprised adults aged roughly 18 to 95 years residing in 20 to 30 US areas. Cohort 3 donors counted as recovered after two negative PCRs, clearance, or resolved symptoms. The data were produced by immunoSEQ multiplex PCR, yet TCRdb's version contains in-frame clones alone and is incomplete. Of more than 300,000 clones listed, about 90% are singletons.

Specimen: PBMCs or T cells enriched from blood (not recorded which). This chain links TRBV29-1 with TRBJ1-2, with 8 nucleotides matching TRBD1. The TCR comes from a woman aged 25 to 39 who had recovered from COVID-19. The CDR3 DNA is TGCAGCGTGGGGACAGGCGAGGGCTACACCTTC. Amino acid sequence: CSVGTGEGYTF.